This TCR beta chain emerged from a study of PD-1 blockade in classical Hodgkin lymphoma. Study at large: Once every 2 weeks, patients received intravenous nivolumab at 3 mg/kg. Study-level points and caveats: Nivolumab initiated under 1 year post-ASCT led to patient exclusion. Similar baseline diversity was found in complete responders and newly diagnosed patients.

Only in-frame clones appear in the TCRdb table, and some are missing; sequencing was by immunoSEQ multiplex PCR. The profile shows some 62,000 clones, around 88% of them singletons. Trimming left V 0 bases short and J 2 bases short, with 7 bases between. CDR3 length equals 15 residues. CDR1 SGHAT and CDR2 FQNNGV come from the germline V gene. As regards this clone: The antigen is unknown.

Following autologous stem cell transplantation, relapse occurred in every patient, and exposure to brentuximab vedotin varied. Under best response, outcomes were complete response, partial response or progressive disease. The rearrangement joins TRBV11-2 to TRBJ2-2; weak D call: TRBD1 (5 bases). The sequence derives from a human donor with classical Hodgkin lymphoma. This specimen was peripheral blood mononuclear cells (PBMCs), taken at baseline. CDR3 residues: CASSLEGANTGELFF. The CDR3 DNA reads TGTGCCAGCAGCTTAGAAGGGGCTAACACCGGGGAGCTGTTTTTT.